These 13 T cell receptor beta chains originate from one sample sequenced in a study of shared clonotypes between healthy human individuals. Sequencing used immunoSEQ multiplex PCR; TCRdb keeps in-frame clones, though not all of them. The repertoire holds around 2.5 million clones, with 93% as singletons. The source material was naive CD4+ T cells from PBMCs. Noted subset: CD45RA+ positively selected. The receptors derive from a man aged 18-30 years in good health. Some clones in this sample may be carry-over from other donors' samples.

The chain has TRBV7-3 and TRBJ2-1; TRBD1 agrees at 8 bases. CDR1 is SGHTA, CDR2 FQGTGA, per germline. The CDR3 runs 16 residues. Losses at the gene ends were 5 bases for V and 4 bases for J; bases not matched to a gene: 10. CDR3 residues: CASSLGQGAGYNEQFF. In DNA form, the CDR3 reads TGTGCCAGCAGCCTCGGCCAGGGGGCGGGTTACAATGAGCAGTTCTTC. The full variable domain, completed using reference TRBV7-3 and TRBJ2-1, is GAGVSQTPSNKVTEKGKYVELRCDPISGHTALYWYRQSLGQGPEFLIYFQGTGAADDSGLPNDRFFAVRPEGSVSTLKIQRTERGDSAVYLCASSLGQGAGYNEQFFGPGTRLTVL.

The chain uses TRBV15 and TRBJ2-2; 11 bases are a match to TRBD1. V gave up 2 bases and J gave up 1 base; unmatched junction bases: 9. This CDR3 comprises 19 residues. Germline V gene sequence: CDR1 LNHNV, CDR2 YYDKDF (reference sequence). CDR3 bases: TGTGCCACCAGCAGATCCGGACAGGGGGCGCCTCAGAACACCGGGGAGCTGTTTTTT. Its translation: CATSRSGQGAPQNTGELFF.

With regard to this clone: In the same sample, other DNA sequences code for this CDR3. The rearrangement uses TRBV28 and TRBJ1-2; D is uncertain. CDR1 and CDR2 from the germline V gene are MDHEN and SYDVKM. V lost 6 bases and J 8 bases, leaving 10 bases between the germline ends. This CDR3 is built from 11 residues. The CDR3 coding sequence is TGTGCCAGCAGCCTAACACGGGGCTACACCTTC. Translated: CASSLTRGYTF.

V gene TRBV28 combines with J gene TRBJ1-5, with D uncertain. V was trimmed by 1 base and J by 0 bases, leaving 7 bases between them. This CDR3 is 15 amino acids long. Germline V gives CDR1 MDHEN, CDR2 SYDVKM. The CDR3 DNA is TGTGCCAGCAGTTTATTTTCAGTTAGCAATCAGCCCCAGCATTTT. Protein: CASSLFSVSNQPQHF. Full variable domain (outside the CDR3, taken from reference TRBV28 and TRBJ1-5): DVKVTQSSRYLVKRTGEKVFLECVQDMDHENMFWYRQDPGLGLRLIYFSYDVKMKEKGDIPEGYSVSREKKERFSLILESASTNQTSMYLCASSLFSVSNQPQHFGDGTRLSIL.

The chain uses TRBV7-9 and TRBJ2-5; 10 nucleotides align to TRBD2. The last part of the DNA fits TRBJ2-7 better; the J call may be wrong. This CDR3 has 17 residues. Germline V gene lookup returns CDR1 SEHNR and CDR2 FQNEAQ (reference sequence). The CDR3 protein is CASSRGHLAGEPYEQYF. The CDR3 coding sequence is TGTGCCAGCAGCCGAGGACACCTAGCGGGAGAGCCCTACGAGCAGTACTTC.

The chain combines TRBV5-1 with TRBJ1-1, with a possible D match to TRBD1 (5 bases). The V and J ends lost 0 bases and 4 bases respectively, with 16 bases between them. The CDR3 covers 16 residues. The germline gives CDR1 SGHRS, CDR2 YFSETQ. The CDR3 DNA sequence: TGCGCCAGCAGCTTGGCCGTGGGGCAGGTAGGCACTGAAGCTTTCTTT. Protein sequence: CASSLAVGQVGTEAFF.

CDR3 residues: CASRRDAGVLTF. Here the CDR3 DNA reads TGTGCCAGCAGGCGAGATGCGGGCGTCCTGACTTTC. The chain links TRBV28 to TRBJ2-6, with D perhaps matching TRBD2 (5 bases). The germline gives CDR1 MDHEN, CDR2 SYDVKM. Trimming pared 6 bases from V and 12 bases from J, leaving 12 bases between. This CDR3 has 12 amino acids.

The rearrangement links TRBV4-3 to TRBJ2-3; 8 nucleotides align to TRBD2. The CDR3 is made up of 16 amino acids. Trimming took 3 bases from V and 2 from J; bases not matched to a gene: 7. In germline, CDR1 is LGHNA, CDR2 YSLEER. The CDR3 sequence: CASSHPKREHTDTQYF. CDR3 nucleotides: TGCGCCAGCAGCCACCCGAAGCGGGAGCACACAGATACGCAGTATTTT.

V usage is TRBV7-3 and J usage is TRBJ1-1; TRBD1 might be the D (5 bases). Germline values: CDR1 SGHTA, CDR2 FQGTGA. Between the trimmed V and J ends, which lost 2 bases and 5 bases, there was a span of 9 bases. The CDR3 is 13 residues long. The CDR3 loop is CASSLSRETEAFF. In DNA, the CDR3 is TGTGCCAGCAGCTTATCCAGGGAAACTGAAGCTTTCTTT. Full variable domain (outside the CDR3, taken from reference TRBV7-3 and TRBJ1-1): GAGVSQTPSNKVTEKGKYVELRCDPISGHTALYWYRQSLGQGPEFLIYFQGTGAADDSGLPNDRFFAVRPEGSVSTLKIQRTERGDSAVYLCASSLSRETEAFFGQGTRLTVV.

The chain joins TRBV4-2 to TRBJ2-1; 7 bases align to TRBD2. Germline-derived CDR1 and CDR2 are LGHNA and YNFKEQ. The CDR3 covers 16 residues. J was trimmed by 6 bases and V by 1 base; bases with no gene match: 9. The CDR3 loop is CASSQGSSGGGNEQFF. The CDR3 coding sequence is TGTGCCAGCAGCCAAGGCTCTAGCGGTGGGGGCAATGAGCAGTTCTTC.

The chain uses TRBV2 and TRBJ2-2; the D gene is possibly TRBD1 (5 bases). Trimming cost V 7 bases and J 1 base, with 13 bases left between them. The CDR3 has 15 residues. The germline V gene encodes CDR1 SNHLY and CDR2 FYNNEI. The CDR3 DNA follows: TGTGCCAGCAAGCTGGGGCAGGGGAACACCGGGGAGCTGTTTTTT. This translates into CASKLGQGNTGELFF.

The chain carries TRBV28 and TRBJ2-5; D is ambiguous. Germline V gene lookup returns CDR1 MDHEN and CDR2 SYDVKM. The CDR3 contains 14 residues. Trimming removed 6 bases at V and 1 base at J, with 12 bases between. Written as DNA, the CDR3 is TGTGCCAGCAGCCGTCGTTTACTCCAAGAGACCCAGTACTTC. Residues: CASSRRLLQETQYF.

V and J are TRBV14 and TRBJ2-7; 13 nucleotides agree with TRBD2. Germline V gene data show CDR1 as SGHDN and CDR2 as FVKESK. The V and J ends lost 0 bases and 2 bases, in that order; junction bases with no gene match: 7. CDR3 length equals 18 residues. CDR3 sequence: CASSQDLLAGGRTYEQYF. CDR3 coding DNA: TGTGCCAGCAGCCAAGATCTACTAGCGGGAGGGCGGACCTACGAGCAGTACTTC.